Shown below are 27 T cell receptor beta chains from a single sample sequenced in a study of shared clonotypes between healthy human individuals. Sequenced by immunoSEQ multiplex PCR; TCRdb stores in-frame clones only, minus some. Of some 630,000 clones listed, roughly 95% are singletons. Terminally differentiated effector memory CD45RA+ cells were left out of the naive CD8 fraction, which was CD45RO-negative and positively selected for CCR7. Material for sequencing was naive CD8+ T cells sorted from blood. All receptors come from a young woman in good health.

V gene TRBV7-6 combines with J gene TRBJ1-4; 7 bases are a match to TRBD1. Trimming took 1 base from V and 8 from J; bases not matched to a gene: 16. CDR3 length: 18 amino acids. Germline V gives CDR1 SGHVS, CDR2 FNYEAQ. CDR3 in DNA: TGTGCCAGCAGCTTAGTGGCGGAAGGGGGCTTTCTGGAGGAAAAACTGTTTTTT. As protein: CASSLVAEGGFLEEKLFF.

The chain joins TRBV14 to TRBJ2-7, with TRBD1 matching over 7 bases. After removal of 3 bases from V and 2 bases from J, the junction contained 4 bases not matched to a gene. Looked up from germline, CDR1 is SGHDN and CDR2 is FVKESK. The CDR3 is 14 residues long. The CDR3 loop is CASSQPGQTYEQYF. CDR3 nucleotides: TGTGCCAGCAGCCAGCCGGGACAGACCTACGAGCAGTACTTC.

This clone was observed once. The chain carries TRBV2 and TRBJ2-3; 9 bases line up with TRBD1. The CDR3 has 14 amino acids. The V segment lost 4 bases and the J segment 1 base; nucleotides outside the gene matches: 0. Germline CDR1 reads SNHLY; CDR2 reads FYNNEI. CDR3 sequence: CASSGDRGTDTQYF. CDR3 bases: TGTGCCAGCAGTGGGGACAGGGGCACAGATACGCAGTATTTT.

This chain links TRBV7-2 with TRBJ2-5; 7 bases fit TRBD1. With V trimmed by 4 bases and J by 3 bases, 5 bases remained unmatched. The germline V gene has CDR1 SGHTA and CDR2 FQGNSA. This CDR3 spans 14 amino acids. The CDR3 DNA reads as TGTGCCAGCAGCTCCACAGGGGTGAAAGAGACCCAGTACTTC. As protein: CASSSTGVKETQYF.

This chain uses TRBV2 with TRBJ1-5, with D maybe TRBD1 (5 bases). The germline V and J ends were trimmed by 6 bases and 3 bases, with 12 bases remaining between them. Germline V gives CDR1 SNHLY, CDR2 FYNNEI. CDR3 length: 14 amino acids. CDR3 nucleotide sequence: TGTGCCAGCAGCCGAACAGGCCCCAATCAGCCCCAGCATTTT. It is translated as CASSRTGPNQPQHF.

The genes are TRBV27 and TRBJ2-5; D may be TRBD2 (6 bases). The J call is uncertain, as TRBJ2-7 better fits the DNA end. Germline CDR1 and CDR2: MNHEY and SMNVEV (reference sequence). The CDR3 runs to 15 residues. The CDR3 DNA reads as TGTGCCAGCGGCCCAATTGTCGGGAGTTCCTACGAGCAGTACTTC. Its protein product is CASGPIVGSSYEQYF.

The chain uses TRBV28 and TRBJ1-2; possibly TRBD1 for D (6 bases). V dropped 6 bases and J dropped 3 bases, with 11 bases sitting between them. Germline V gene lookup returns CDR1 MDHEN and CDR2 SYDVKM. The CDR3 covers 13 residues. The DNA of the CDR3 is TGTGCCAGCAGCTCTACAGGGCACTATGGCTACACCTTC. The encoded protein is CASSSTGHYGYTF.

The chain joins TRBV27 to TRBJ1-2, with D unresolved. The germline CDR1 and CDR2 sequences are MNHEY and SMNVEV (reference sequence). The CDR3 extends over 15 amino acids. V was cut by 0 bases and J by 0 bases, with 8 bases left in between. Written as DNA, the CDR3 is TGTGCCAGCAGTTTATCAACGGGTTCTAACTATGGCTACACCTTC. Its protein product is CASSLSTGSNYGYTF.

V gene TRBV27 combines with J gene TRBJ2-7; D is perhaps TRBD2 (5 bases). Germline V gene data show CDR1 as MNHEY and CDR2 as SMNVEV (reference sequence). Trimming pared 2 bases from V and 5 bases from J, leaving 13 bases between. The CDR3 length is 14 residues. The CDR3 sequence is CASSLGLPENEQYF. DNA for the CDR3: TGTGCCAGCAGTTTAGGACTCCCCGAAAACGAGCAGTACTTC.

V and J are TRBV5-6 and TRBJ2-5; 7 nucleotides agree with TRBD1. Losses at the gene ends were 0 bases for V and 2 bases for J; bases not matched to a gene: 4. The CDR3 sequence is 15 residues long. Germline-derived CDR1 and CDR2 are SGHDT and YYEEEE. The CDR3 spells CASSLGDSIQETQYF. The CDR3 DNA reads TGTGCCAGCAGCTTGGGGGACAGCATTCAAGAGACCCAGTACTTC.

The chain employs TRBV4-1 and TRBJ2-3; D gene ambiguous. V was clipped by 0 bases and J by 4 bases, with 11 bases between them. Germline V lookup: CDR1 MGHRA, CDR2 YSYEKL. The CDR3 loop spans 15 amino acids. Written as DNA, the CDR3 is TGCGCCAGCAGCCAAGAACCCCTAATGGCAGATACGCAGTATTTT. Protein sequence: CASSQEPLMADTQYF.

V is TRBV6-1 and J is TRBJ2-1; weak D call: TRBD2 (6 bases). V was shortened by 1 base and J by 7 bases, with 17 bases between the two germline ends. Germline V gene data show CDR1 as MNHNS and CDR2 as SASEGT. CDR3 length: 16 residues. The CDR3 sequence: CASSEDSGGSGNEQFF. CDR3 sequence (DNA): TGTGCCAGCAGTGAAGATTCAGGAGGGAGCGGTAATGAGCAGTTCTTC.

V usage is TRBV5-1 and J usage is TRBJ2-1, with 10 nucleotides matching TRBD2. Per germline, CDR1 SGHRS and CDR2 YFSETQ. This CDR3 comprises 15 residues. V trimming: 0 bases; J trimming: 8 bases; junction bases outside the gene matches: 5. CDR3 sequence: CASSLGTSGADEQFF. The CDR3 DNA follows: TGCGCCAGCAGCTTGGGAACTAGCGGGGCCGATGAGCAGTTCTTC.

The chain carries TRBV11-2 and TRBJ2-1, with TRBD2 matching over 10 bases. The germline V gene encodes CDR1 SGHAT and CDR2 FQNNGV. This CDR3 contains 15 residues. V was pared by 3 bases and J by 6 bases, with 5 bases of the junction left unmatched. CDR3 sequence: CASSLGLAGANEQFF. Written as DNA, the CDR3 is TGTGCCAGCAGCTTGGGTCTAGCGGGAGCCAATGAGCAGTTCTTC.

The chain uses TRBV28 and TRBJ2-7; 9 positions match TRBD2. The CDR3 is 14 amino acids. CDR1 MDHEN and CDR2 SYDVKM come from the germline V gene. V shed 4 bases and J 4 bases; nucleotides not matched to a gene: 5. In nucleotides, the CDR3 is TGTGCCAGCAGTTCCTGGACTAGCGAGTACGAGCAGTACTTC. Encoded protein: CASSSWTSEYEQYF.

The chain recombines TRBV19 with TRBJ2-1, with D unresolved. Trimming shortened V by 6 bases and J by 8 bases, and 14 bases separated the two germline ends. CDR1 and CDR2 from the germline V gene are LNHDA and SQIVND (reference sequence). This CDR3 is 13 amino acids long. CDR3 coding DNA: TGTGCCAGTAGGCCCAGGTCCCTCGATGAGCAGTTCTTC. Its translation is CASRPRSLDEQFF.

This clone was recorded only once. The chain employs TRBV28 and TRBJ1-5, with unresolved D. V lost 6 bases and J lost 0, with 12 bases in between. Germline V gives CDR1 MDHEN, CDR2 SYDVKM. This CDR3 spans 15 amino acids. CDR3 in amino acids: CASRPDFLSNQPQHF. In DNA, the CDR3 is TGTGCCAGCAGACCGGACTTCCTTAGCAATCAGCCCCAGCATTTT.

The genes are TRBV5-1 and TRBJ2-7; D is unclear. The CDR3 has 13 residues. The V end was cut by 2 bases, the J end by 2 bases, with 8 bases between. The germline CDR1 and CDR2 sequences are SGHRS and YFSETQ. CDR3 DNA: TGCGCCAGCAGCTTTTCGGACGCCTACGAGCAGTACTTC. It translates to CASSFSDAYEQYF.

For the CDR3, the DNA is TGTGCCAGCAGTATCGGACTAGCGGGAGGTTACAATGAGCAGTTCTTC. Translating gives CASSIGLAGGYNEQFF. The chain combines TRBV27 with TRBJ2-1; 14 bases align to TRBD2. The ends lost 5 bases at V and 4 bases at J; junction bases unmatched: 4. This CDR3 is 16 amino acids long. Germline-derived CDR1 and CDR2 are MNHEY and SMNVEV (reference sequence).

The chain recombines TRBV4-2 with TRBJ1-2, with D unresolved. The CDR3 spans 12 residues. CDR1 LGHNA and CDR2 YNFKEQ come from the germline V gene. Trimming left V 0 bases short and J 4 bases short, with 3 bases between. The CDR3, as DNA: TGTGCCAGCAGCCAAGACGGCTATGGCTACACCTTC. Translated: CASSQDGYGYTF.

Only one count was recorded for this clone. Other nucleotide sequences from this sample produce the same CDR3. This chain connects TRBV27 to TRBJ2-1, with TRBD2 matching over 11 bases. Trimming removed 5 bases from V and 5 bases from J; junction bases left unmatched: 5. The V gene's germline CDR1 is MNHEY and CDR2 SMNVEV (reference sequence). The CDR3 has 15 amino acids. The CDR3 DNA follows: TGTGCCAGCAGTCCCGGGACTAGCGGTGACAATGAGCAGTTCTTC. This translates into CASSPGTSGDNEQFF.

This clone came up once. The chain employs TRBV29-1 and TRBJ2-1; D is perhaps TRBD1 or TRBD2 (5 bases each). V lost 5 bases, J lost 3 bases, and 14 bases lay in between. CDR3 length: 14 amino acids. Looked up from germline, CDR1 is SQVTM and CDR2 is ANQGSEA. CDR3 bases: TGCAGCGTTCCCAGGGACCCTAACTACAATGAGCAGTTCTTC. It is translated as CSVPRDPNYNEQFF.

The chain is built from TRBV4-1 and TRBJ2-7; D is possibly TRBD2 (7 bases). Germline V CDR1 and CDR2: MGHRA, YSYEKL. The CDR3 contains 17 residues. V was cut by 1 base and J by 0 bases, with 16 bases left in between. CDR3: CASSQAEVGGRSYEQYF. CDR3 coding DNA: TGCGCCAGCAGCCAAGCCGAAGTGGGGGGGCGCTCCTACGAGCAGTACTTC.

The rearrangement uses TRBV5-4 and TRBJ2-1; tentative D call: TRBD1 (5 bases). The CDR3 length is 15 residues. The germline V gene has CDR1 SGHNT and CDR2 YYREEE (reference sequence). Trimming stripped 1 base from V and 7 bases from J, with 15 bases between. The CDR3 DNA follows: TGTGCCAGCAGCTTGAGGCAGGGCCTGGGGAATGAGCAGTTCTTC. Translating it yields CASSLRQGLGNEQFF.

The V call is TRBV19, the J call TRBJ2-1, with a possible D match to TRBD2 (5 bases). Trimming pared 6 bases from V and 6 bases from J, leaving 18 bases between. Germline V gene data show CDR1 as LNHDA and CDR2 as SQIVND (reference sequence). The length of the CDR3 is 15 residues. CDR3 protein: CASRAAALAPNEQFF. DNA of the CDR3: TGTGCCAGTAGGGCGGCGGCTCTAGCCCCCAATGAGCAGTTCTTC. Full variable domain (rest looked up from reference TRBV19 and TRBJ2-1): DGGITQSPKYLFRKEGQNVTLSCEQNLNHDAMYWYRQDPGQGLRLIYYSQIVNDFQKGDIAEGYSVSREKKESFPLTVTSAQKNPTAFYLCASRAAALAPNEQFFGPGTRLTVL.

J is TRBJ2-7 and V is TRBV6-6; D not certain. Looked up from germline, CDR1 is MNHNY and CDR2 is SVGAGI (reference sequence). The CDR3 is 13 amino acids. Trimming removed 0 bases at V and 3 bases at J, with 6 bases between. CDR3 protein: CASSYSENYEQYF. The CDR3 coding sequence is TGTGCCAGCAGTTACTCAGAGAACTACGAGCAGTACTTC.

Comments on this clone: The sample has other DNA sequences that encode this CDR3 too. The rearrangement links TRBV7-8 to TRBJ2-1; 13 positions match TRBD2. The V segment lost 1 base and the J segment 9 bases; nucleotides outside the gene matches: 9. The CDR3 spans 17 residues. Germline V CDR1 and CDR2: SGHVS, FQNEAQ. CDR3 loop: CASSLVLAGGPGGEQFF. As DNA, the CDR3 is TGTGCCAGCAGCTTAGTACTAGCGGGAGGGCCCGGGGGTGAGCAGTTCTTC.